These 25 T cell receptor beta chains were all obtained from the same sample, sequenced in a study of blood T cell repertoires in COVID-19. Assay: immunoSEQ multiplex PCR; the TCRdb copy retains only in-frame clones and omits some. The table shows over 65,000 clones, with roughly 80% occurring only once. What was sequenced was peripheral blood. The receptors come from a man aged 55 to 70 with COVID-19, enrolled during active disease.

The CDR3 bases are TGTGCCAGCAGCTCACGAGCTACTACAGGGGTAAATGAGCAGTTCTTC. Encoded protein: CASSSRATTGVNEQFF. The genes are TRBV7-3 and TRBJ2-1; 7 bases agree with TRBD1. The germline gives CDR1 SGHTA, CDR2 FQGTGA. V was clipped by 4 bases and J by 7 bases; unmatched bases: 13. This CDR3 is built from 16 residues.

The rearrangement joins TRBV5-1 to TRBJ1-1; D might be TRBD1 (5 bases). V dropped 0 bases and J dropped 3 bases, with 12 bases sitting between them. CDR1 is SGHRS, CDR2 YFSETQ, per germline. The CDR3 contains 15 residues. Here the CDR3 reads CASSLGGRADTEAFF. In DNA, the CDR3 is TGCGCCAGCAGCTTGGGCGGCAGGGCAGACACTGAAGCTTTCTTT.

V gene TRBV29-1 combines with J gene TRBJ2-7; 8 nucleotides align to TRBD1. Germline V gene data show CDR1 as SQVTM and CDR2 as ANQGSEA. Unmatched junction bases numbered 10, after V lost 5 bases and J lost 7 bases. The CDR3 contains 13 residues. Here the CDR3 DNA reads TGCAGCGTTAGGACAGGGACTTTCGGGGAGCAGTACTTC. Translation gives CSVRTGTFGEQYF.

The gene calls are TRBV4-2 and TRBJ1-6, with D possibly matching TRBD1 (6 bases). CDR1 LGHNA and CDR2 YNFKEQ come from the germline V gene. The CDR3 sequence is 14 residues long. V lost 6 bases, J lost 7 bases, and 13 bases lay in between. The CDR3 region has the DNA TGTGCCAGCAGGCAGGACAGTAACAATTCACCCCTCCACTTT. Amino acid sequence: CASRQDSNNSPLHF.

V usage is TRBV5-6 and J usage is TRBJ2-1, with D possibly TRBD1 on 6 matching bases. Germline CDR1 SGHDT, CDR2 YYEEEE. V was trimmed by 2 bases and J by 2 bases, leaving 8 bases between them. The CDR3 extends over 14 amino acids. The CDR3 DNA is TGTGCCAGCAGCTTCTGGGGGCCCTACAATGAGCAGTTCTTC. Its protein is CASSFWGPYNEQFF.

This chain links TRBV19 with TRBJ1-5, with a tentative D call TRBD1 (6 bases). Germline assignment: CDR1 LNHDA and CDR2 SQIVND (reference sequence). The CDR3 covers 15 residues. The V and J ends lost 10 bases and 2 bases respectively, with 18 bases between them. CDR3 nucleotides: TGTGCCACCACTACAGGGCTGAGTGGCAATCAGCCCCAGCATTTT. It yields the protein CATTTGLSGNQPQHF.

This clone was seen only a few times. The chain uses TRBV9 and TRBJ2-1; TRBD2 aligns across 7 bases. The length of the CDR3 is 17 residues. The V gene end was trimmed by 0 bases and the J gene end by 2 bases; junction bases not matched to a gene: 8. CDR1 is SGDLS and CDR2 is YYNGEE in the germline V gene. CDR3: CASSVGGVGGTYNEQFF. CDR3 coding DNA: TGTGCCAGCAGCGTAGGAGGGGTGGGAGGGACCTACAATGAGCAGTTCTTC.

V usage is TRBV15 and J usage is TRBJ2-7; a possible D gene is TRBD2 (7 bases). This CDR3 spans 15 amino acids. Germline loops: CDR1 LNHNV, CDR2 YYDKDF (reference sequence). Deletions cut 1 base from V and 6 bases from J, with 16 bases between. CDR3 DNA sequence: TGTGCCACCAGCAGAGGACGGGGGGCTCGTCGCGAGCAGTACTTC. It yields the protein CATSRGRGARREQYF.

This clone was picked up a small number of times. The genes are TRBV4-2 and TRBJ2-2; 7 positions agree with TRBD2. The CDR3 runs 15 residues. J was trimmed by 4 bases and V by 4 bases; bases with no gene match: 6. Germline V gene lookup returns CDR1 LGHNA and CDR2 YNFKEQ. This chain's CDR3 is CASSPRERGTGELFF. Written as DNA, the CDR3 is TGTGCCAGCAGCCCGCGGGAGCGCGGCACCGGGGAGCTGTTTTTT.

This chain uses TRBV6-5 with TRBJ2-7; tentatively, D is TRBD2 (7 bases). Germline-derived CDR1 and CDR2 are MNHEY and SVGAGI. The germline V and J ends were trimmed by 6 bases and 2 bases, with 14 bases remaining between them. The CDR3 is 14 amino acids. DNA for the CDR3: TGTGCCAGCAGGCAAGGGGGGGGAACCTACGAGCAGTACTTC. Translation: CASRQGGGTYEQYF.

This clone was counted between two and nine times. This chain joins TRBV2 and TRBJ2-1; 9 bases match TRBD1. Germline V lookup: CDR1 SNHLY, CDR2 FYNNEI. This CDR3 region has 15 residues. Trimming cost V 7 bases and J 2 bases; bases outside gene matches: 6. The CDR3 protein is CASKEGTGPYNEQFF. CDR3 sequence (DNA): TGTGCCAGCAAAGAAGGGACAGGGCCCTACAATGAGCAGTTCTTC.

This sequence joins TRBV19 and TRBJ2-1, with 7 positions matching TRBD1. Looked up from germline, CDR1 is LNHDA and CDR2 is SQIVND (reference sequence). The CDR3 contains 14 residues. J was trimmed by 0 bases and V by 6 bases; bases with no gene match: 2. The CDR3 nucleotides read TGTGCCAGTAGCCACAGGGGCTCCTACAATGAGCAGTTCTTC. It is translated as CASSHRGSYNEQFF.

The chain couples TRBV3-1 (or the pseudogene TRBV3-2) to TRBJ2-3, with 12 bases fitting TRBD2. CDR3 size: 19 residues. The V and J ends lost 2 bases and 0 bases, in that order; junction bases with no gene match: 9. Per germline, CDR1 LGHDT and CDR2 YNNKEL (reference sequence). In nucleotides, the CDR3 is TGTGCCAGCAGCCAACTTCGGACTAGCGGGGTTCTTAGCACAGATACGCAGTATTTT. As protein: CASSQLRTSGVLSTDTQYF.

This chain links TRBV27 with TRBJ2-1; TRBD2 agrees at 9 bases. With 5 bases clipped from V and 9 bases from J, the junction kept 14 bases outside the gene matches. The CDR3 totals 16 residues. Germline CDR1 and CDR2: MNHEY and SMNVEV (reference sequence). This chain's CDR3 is CASSTSSGGRAFEQFF. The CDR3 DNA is TGTGCCAGCAGTACTTCCTCGGGCGGGAGGGCCTTTGAGCAGTTCTTC.

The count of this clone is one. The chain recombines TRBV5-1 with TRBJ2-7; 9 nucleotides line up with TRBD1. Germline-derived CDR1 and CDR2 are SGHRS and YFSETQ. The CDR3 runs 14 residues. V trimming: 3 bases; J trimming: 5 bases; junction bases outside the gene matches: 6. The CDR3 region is CASSSTGGGNEQYF. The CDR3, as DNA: TGCGCCAGCAGCTCAACAGGGGGCGGCAACGAGCAGTACTTC.

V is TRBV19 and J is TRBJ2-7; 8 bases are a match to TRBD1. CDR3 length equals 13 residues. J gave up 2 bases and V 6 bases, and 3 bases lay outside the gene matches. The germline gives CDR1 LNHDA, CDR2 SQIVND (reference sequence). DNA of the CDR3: TGTGCCAGTAGACCGACAGGGGCCTACGAGCAGTACTTC. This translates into CASRPTGAYEQYF.

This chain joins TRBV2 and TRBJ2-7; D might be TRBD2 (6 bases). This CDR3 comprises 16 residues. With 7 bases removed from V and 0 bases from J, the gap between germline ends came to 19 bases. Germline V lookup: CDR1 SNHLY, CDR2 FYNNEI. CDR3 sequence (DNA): TGTGCCAGCACTGGGCCGGGACTCGGGGGCTCCTACGAGCAGTACTTC. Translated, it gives CASTGPGLGGSYEQYF.

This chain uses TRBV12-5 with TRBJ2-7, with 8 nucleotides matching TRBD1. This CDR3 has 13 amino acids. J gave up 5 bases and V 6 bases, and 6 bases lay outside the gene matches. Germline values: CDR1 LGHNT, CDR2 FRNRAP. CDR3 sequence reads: CASGADRGHEQYF. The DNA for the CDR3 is TGTGCTAGTGGAGCAGACAGGGGCCACGAGCAGTACTTC.

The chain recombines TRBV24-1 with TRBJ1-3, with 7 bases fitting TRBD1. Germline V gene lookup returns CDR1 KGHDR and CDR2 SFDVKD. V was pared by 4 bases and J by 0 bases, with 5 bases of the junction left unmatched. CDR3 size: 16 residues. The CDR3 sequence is CATSDGQVFSGNTIYF. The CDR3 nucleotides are TGTGCCACCAGTGACGGACAGGTCTTCTCTGGAAACACCATATATTTT.

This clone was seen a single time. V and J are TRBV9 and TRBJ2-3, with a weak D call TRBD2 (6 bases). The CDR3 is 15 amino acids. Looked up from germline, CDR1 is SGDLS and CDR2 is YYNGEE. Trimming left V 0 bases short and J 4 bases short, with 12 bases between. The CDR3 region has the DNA TGTGCCAGCAGCGTAGCTGGGGGGTTTCCAGATACGCAGTATTTT. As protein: CASSVAGGFPDTQYF.

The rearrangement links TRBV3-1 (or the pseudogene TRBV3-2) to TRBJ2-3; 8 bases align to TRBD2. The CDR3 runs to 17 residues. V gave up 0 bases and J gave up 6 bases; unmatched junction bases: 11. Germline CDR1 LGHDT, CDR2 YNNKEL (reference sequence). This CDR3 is CASSQDLRLAIGDTQYF. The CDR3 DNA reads TGTGCCAGCAGCCAAGATCTGAGACTAGCGATCGGGGATACGCAGTATTTT.

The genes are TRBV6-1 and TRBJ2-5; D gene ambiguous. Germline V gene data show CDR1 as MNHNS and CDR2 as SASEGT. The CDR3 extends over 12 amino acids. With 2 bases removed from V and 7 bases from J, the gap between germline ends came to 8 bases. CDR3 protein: CASSETDVTQYF. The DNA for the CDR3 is TGTGCCAGCAGTGAAACAGACGTGACCCAGTACTTC.

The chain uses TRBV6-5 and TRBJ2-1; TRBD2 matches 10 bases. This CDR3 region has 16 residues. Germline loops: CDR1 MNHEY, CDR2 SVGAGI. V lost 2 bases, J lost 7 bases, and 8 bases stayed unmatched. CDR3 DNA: TGTGCCAGCAGTTACCGCTCAGCGGGGGGGCAGAATGAGCAGTTCTTC. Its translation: CASSYRSAGGQNEQFF.

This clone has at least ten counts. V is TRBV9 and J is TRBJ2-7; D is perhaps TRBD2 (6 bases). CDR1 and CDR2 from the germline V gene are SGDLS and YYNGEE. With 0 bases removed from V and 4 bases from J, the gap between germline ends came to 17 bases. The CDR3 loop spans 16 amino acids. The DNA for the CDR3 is TGTGCCAGCAGCGTAGATGGCGGCGGGACCTCTTACGAGCAGTACTTC. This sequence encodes CASSVDGGGTSYEQYF. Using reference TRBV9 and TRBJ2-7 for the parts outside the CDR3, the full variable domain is DSGVTQTPKHLITATGQRVTLRCSPRSGDLSVYWYQQSLDQGLQFLIQYYNGEERAKGNILERFSAQQFPDLHSELNLSSLELGDSALYFCASSVDGGGTSYEQYFGPGTRLTVT.

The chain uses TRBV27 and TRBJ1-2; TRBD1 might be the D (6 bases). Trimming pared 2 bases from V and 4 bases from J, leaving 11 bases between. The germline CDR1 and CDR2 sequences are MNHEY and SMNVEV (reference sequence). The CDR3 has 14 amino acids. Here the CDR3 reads CASSLNGDTYGYTF. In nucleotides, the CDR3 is TGTGCCAGCAGTTTAAATGGGGACACCTATGGCTACACCTTC.